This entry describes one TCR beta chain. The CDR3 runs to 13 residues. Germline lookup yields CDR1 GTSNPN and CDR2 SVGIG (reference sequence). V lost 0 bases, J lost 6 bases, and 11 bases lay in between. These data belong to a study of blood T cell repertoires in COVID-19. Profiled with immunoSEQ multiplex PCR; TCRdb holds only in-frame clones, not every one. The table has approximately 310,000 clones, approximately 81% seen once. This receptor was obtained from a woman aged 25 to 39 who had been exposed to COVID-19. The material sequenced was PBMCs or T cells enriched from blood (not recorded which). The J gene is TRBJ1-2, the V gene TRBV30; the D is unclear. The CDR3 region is CAWSVVTADGYTF. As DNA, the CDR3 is TGTGCCTGGAGTGTAGTTACAGCTGATGGCTACACCTTC.